The clone carrying this T cell receptor beta chain has only a few counts. Its antigen is currently unknown. At one end, the junction sequence differs from germline, possibly due to a read error. The record originates from a study of molecular identifiers for immune sequencing clone quantification. Study-wide points: For effector cells, clones above 20 RNA copies held over 97% of molecules; for naive cells, under 1%.

Making the bulk TCR libraries relied on previously described methods and listed TCR primers. TCRdb re-called the PCR reads with MiXCR, one entry per CDR3 protein. This table has roughly 50,000 distinct CDR3 sequences, 35% to 40% appearing once. The sample taken for sequencing was naive CD8+ T cells from blood, with Jurkat cell RNA spiked in. Subset given: FACS-sorted CD8+CD4-CCR7+CD45RA+ naive T cells. This TCR derives from a human donor in good health. Some libraries in this study had Jurkat cell RNA spiked in.

CDR3 residues: CATSSGPTSSQPQQF. In DNA, the CDR3 is TGTGCCACCAGCTCGGGACCGACCTCGAGTCAGCCCCAGCAATTT. The rearrangement links TRBV24-1 to TRBJ1-5, with a weak D call TRBD1 (5 bases). CDR3 length: 15 residues. Germline lookup yields CDR1 KGHDR and CDR2 SFDVKD.